The source of this T cell receptor beta chain is a study of shared clonotypes between healthy human individuals. Study-wide results and limits: Between a handful of donors, naive CD4 clonotypes were shared at a level of about 5%. Generation probabilities were higher for clonotypes shared across all four sorted-subset donors than for unshared ones. Only a few donors were included, so the genetic and exposure-history diversity represented was limited.

This clone was counted a single time. What it binds is unknown. The V and J ends lost 1 base and 0 bases respectively, with 16 bases between them. CDR1 and CDR2 (germline): LNHNV, YYDKDF (reference sequence). CDR3 length: 19 amino acids. The protocol was immunoSEQ multiplex PCR, while the TCRdb copy is restricted to in-frame clones and leaves out a portion. The top ten clones hold 1.5% to 2% of a sample with around 700,000 clones, approximately 73% of them seen once. Sequenced: memory CD4+ T cells sorted from blood. The subset is: CD45RA-negative fraction. The chain couples TRBV15 to TRBJ2-6; weak D call: TRBD1 (6 bases). The receptor comes from a young woman in good health. CDR3 coding DNA: TGTGCCACCAGCAGAGGGGGTACAGGGAAGATCTCTGGGGCCAACGTCCTGACTTTC. It yields the protein CATSRGGTGKISGANVLTF.